This T cell receptor beta chain appears in the sequencing data of a study of blood T cell repertoires in COVID-19. At the level of the study: PBMCs, B-cell-depleted T cells, or T cells provided the cDNA or gDNA that made up the material.

The CDR3 is made up of 18 amino acids. Trimming at V came to 3 bases and at J to 1 base, leaving 11 bases not matched to a gene. The germline V gene has CDR1 PRHDT and CDR2 FYEKMQ (reference sequence). Participants were aged roughly 18 to 100 years from more than 20 US areas. Profiling relied on immunoSEQ multiplex PCR, and the TCRdb table lists in-frame clones only, not all of them. The table has 160,000 or so clones, roughly 80% seen once; the top ten hold less than 4%. The TCR originated in a woman aged 55-70 years who had recovered from COVID-19. Specimen: PBMCs or T cells enriched from blood (not recorded which). V gene TRBV13 combines with J gene TRBJ1-1; 10 bases agree with TRBD1. The CDR3 DNA reads as TGTGCCAGCAGCTTTAGACAGGGGGCGAACCATAGGAACACTGAAGCTTTCTTT. This encodes CASSFRQGANHRNTEAFF. The full variable domain, its missing parts supplied by reference TRBV13 and TRBJ1-1, is AAGVIQSPRHLIKEKRETATLKCYPIPRHDTVYWYQQGPGQDPQFLISFYEKMQSDKGSIPDRFSAQQFSDYHSELNMSSLELGDSALYFCASSFRQGANHRNTEAFFGQGTRLTVV.